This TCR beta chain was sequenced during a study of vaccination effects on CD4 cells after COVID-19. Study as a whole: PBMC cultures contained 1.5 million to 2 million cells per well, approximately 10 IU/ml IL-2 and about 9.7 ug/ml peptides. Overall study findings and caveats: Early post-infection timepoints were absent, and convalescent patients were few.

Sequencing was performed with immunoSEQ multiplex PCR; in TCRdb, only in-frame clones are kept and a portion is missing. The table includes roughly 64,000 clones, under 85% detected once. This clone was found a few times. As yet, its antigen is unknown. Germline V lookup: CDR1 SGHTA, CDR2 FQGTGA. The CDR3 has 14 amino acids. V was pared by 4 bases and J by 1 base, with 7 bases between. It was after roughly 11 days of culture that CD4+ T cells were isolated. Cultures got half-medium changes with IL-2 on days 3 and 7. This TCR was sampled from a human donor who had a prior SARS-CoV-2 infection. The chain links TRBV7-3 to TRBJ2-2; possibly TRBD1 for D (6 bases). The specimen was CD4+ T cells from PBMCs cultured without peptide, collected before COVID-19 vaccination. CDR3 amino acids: CASSSTGNTGELFF. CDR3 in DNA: TGTGCCAGCAGCTCGACAGGGAACACCGGGGAGCTGTTTTTT.